Described below is a single T cell receptor beta chain sequence and its context. Its target is unknown. The germline V gene has CDR1 SGHTA and CDR2 FQGNSA. There are 16 residues in the CDR3. The V and J ends lost 5 bases and 2 bases respectively, with 16 bases between them. This specimen comes from a study of siplizumab effects on memory and regulatory T cells. Per sample, roughly 10^5 TCR templates were assayed. The table came from immunoSEQ multiplex PCR; TCRdb's copy has only in-frame clones and leaves some out. In the table there are nearly 95,000 clones, 90% to 95% of which are singletons. Study outcomes and limitations: The diversity of naive T cells seemed greater than that of memory cells, and their alloresponse contribution seemed major. Confirmatory evidence of suppressive function in proliferating siplizumab-culture Tregs was not obtained.

The rearrangement links TRBV7-2 to TRBJ1-5; unclear D gene. The source is a human donor in good health. Sequencing used non-Treg CD4+ T cells sorted from blood. The CDR3 here is CASSALSSVGNQPQHF. The DNA of the CDR3 is TGTGCCAGCAGCGCGCTGAGTTCGGTCGGCAATCAGCCCCAGCATTTT.